The T cell receptor beta chain described here comes from a study of shared clonotypes between healthy human individuals. The study, taken as a whole, reports: In general, naive subsets displayed greater estimated richness than memory subsets did.

Of note for this clone: Its cognate antigen is unknown.

The data were produced by immunoSEQ multiplex PCR, yet TCRdb's version contains in-frame clones alone and is incomplete. The data contain about 700,000 clones, just over 90% of them singletons. Naivety among CD8 cells was defined by CD45RO negativity and positive CCR7 selection, thereby excluding terminally differentiated effector memory CD45RA+ cells. Each donor was a Caucasian adult residing in Nashville, Tennessee. With 7 bases removed from V and 9 bases from J, the gap between germline ends came to 12 bases. This CDR3 contains 12 residues. Germline CDR1 MNHEY, CDR2 SMNVEV (reference sequence). Sequencing input: naive CD8+ T cells sorted from blood. The TCR was taken from a man younger than 45 in good health. The rearrangement links TRBV27 to TRBJ2-2, with D possibly TRBD1 on 5 matching bases. CDR3: CASTDDSRELFF. The CDR3 DNA follows: TGTGCCAGCACCGACGACAGCAGGGAGCTGTTTTTT.